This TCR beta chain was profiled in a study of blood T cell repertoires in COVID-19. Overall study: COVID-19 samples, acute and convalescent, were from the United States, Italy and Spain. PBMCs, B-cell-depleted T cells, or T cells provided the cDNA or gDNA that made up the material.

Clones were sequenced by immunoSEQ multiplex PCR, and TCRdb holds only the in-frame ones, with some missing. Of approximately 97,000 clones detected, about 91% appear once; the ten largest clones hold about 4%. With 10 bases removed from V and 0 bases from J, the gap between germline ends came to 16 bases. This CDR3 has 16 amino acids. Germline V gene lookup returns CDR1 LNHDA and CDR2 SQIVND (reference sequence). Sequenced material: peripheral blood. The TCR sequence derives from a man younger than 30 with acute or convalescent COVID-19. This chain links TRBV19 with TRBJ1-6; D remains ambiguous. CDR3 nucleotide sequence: TGTGCCACCGCTCGGTGGGCAAACTCCTATAATTCACCCCTCCACTTT. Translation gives CATARWANSYNSPLHF.